Listed here is a single TCR beta chain. Its target is not known. Trimming at V came to 2 bases and at J to 6 bases, leaving 9 bases not matched to a gene. Germline-derived CDR1 and CDR2 are MNHNY and SVGAGI (reference sequence). The CDR3 length is 16 residues. Measured with immunoSEQ multiplex PCR; TCRdb has only the in-frame clones, and not every one. The profile covers about 180,000 clones, with 86% appearing a single time and approximately 2.4% taken by the ten largest. The approximately 120-subject validation cohort, separate from the roughly 700-subject first cohort, included the donors. This entry comes from a study of cytomegalovirus exposure and HLA in healthy donors. Study-level results: A subsequent analysis found that TCR clusters from the first cohort also tended to co-occur in the 130 or so validation repertoires, with around 94% of cluster scores above 0.

The sequencing sample was made of PBMCs. The receptor was derived from a young man in good health and CMV-seropositive. The gene calls are TRBV6-6 and TRBJ2-1; 8 nucleotides match TRBD2. This CDR3 reads CASSYGGLETVNEQFF. Here the CDR3 DNA reads TGTGCCAGCAGTTACGGGGGACTAGAAACTGTCAATGAGCAGTTCTTC.